Given below is one T cell receptor beta chain in context. Only a few counts were recorded for this clone. Its antigen target is currently unknown. There are no base qualities to consult, and no much larger clone falls within one base. Sorted unstimulated T cells and proliferating T cells recovered from mixed lymphocyte reactions underwent TCRbeta CDR3 sequencing. Fresh whole blood from some eleven HLA-typed healthy donors was used to isolate PBMCs. To map where alloreactive clones came from, unstimulated CD4+ regulatory T cells were FACS-sorted. These data originate in a study of siplizumab effects on memory and regulatory T cells (dated by TCRdb to the late 2010s). In the study overall: The study examined how the anti-CD2 antibody siplizumab affects alloreactive T-cell subsets in allogeneic mixed lymphocyte reactions built from human PBMCs. Results the study describes overall, beyond this receptor: The cumulative frequency of alloreactive sequences that could be traced back to unstimulated CD4+ memory T cells was significantly reduced by siplizumab. For roughly 80-96% of proliferating CD4+ or CD8+ clones, no naive or memory phenotype could be assigned. Sequences below about 10^-5 frequency were poorly captured, so only a minor fraction of alloreactive clones could be mapped to unstimulated subsets. Greater diversity appeared to be present in unstimulated naive T cells than in memory T cells, and a substantial contribution to the alloresponse seemed to be made by naive cells. Whether proliferating Tregs from siplizumab cultures were suppressive was not functionally confirmed. Among mappable alloreactive CD4+ clones, the Treg-derived fraction averaged about 70% with siplizumab versus around 25% in control reactions.

Library preparation was by the immunoSEQ multiplex PCR assay. The deep sequencing platform assayed about 91,000 TCR templates per sample. Genomic DNA extracted from sorted T cells was used for TCRbeta CDR3 sequencing. On the study's bioinformatics: The R programming language was used for clonal analysis of the TCRbeta CDR3 data. Unstimulated samples were compared with post-reaction CFSE-low samples to define alloreactive CD4+ and CD8+ clones. Regulatory or non-regulatory origin of alloreactive CD4+ clones was assigned by matching sequences to the sorted unstimulated Treg and non-Treg repertoires. TCRdb took this table from immuneACCESS and kept in-frame rearrangements with V and J called. Such tables lack part of the clones; where checked against another copy, unresolved V genes explain under half of the gap, and the rest is unexplained. V and J calls and clone size are those listed in that table; D and trimming were worked out from the DNA. This sample has some 100,000 clones in its table, and 85% to 95% of those were observed once. The ten largest clones represent roughly 0.61% of the sample.

The germline V gene supplies CDR1 MDHEN and CDR2 SYDVKM. The cysteine opens and the phenylalanine closes a CDR3 of 13 amino acids. Only CDR3 DNA is held: 39 bases, read in frame from base 1. Trimming takes 9 bases from V and 0 bases from J, and the germline ends sit 6 bases apart. Sequencing was done on a sample of Tregs sorted from blood. This sequence originates from a human donor in good health. This chain joins TRBV28 to TRBJ1-6; confidence is insufficient to name the D gene. CDR3 protein: CASTSSYNSPLHF. The DNA sequence follows: TGTGCCAGTACGAGCTCCTATAATTCACCCCTCCACTTT.